This T cell receptor (beta chain) appears in the sequencing data of a study of cytomegalovirus exposure and HLA in healthy donors. PCR used 60 Vbeta primers and 13 Jbeta primers. Here immunoSEQ multiplex PCR was the method, and the copy in TCRdb shows in-frame clones only, minus some. Of around 130,000 clones listed, 70% to 85% are singletons. The CDR3 covers 11 residues. Germline V gene lookup returns CDR1 SNHLY and CDR2 FYNNEI. Turning to this clone: The junction departs from germline at one end; a sequencing error may be responsible.

The chain uses TRBV2 and TRBJ1-2; D ambiguous. The sequenced sample was PBMCs. This receptor was taken from a boy aged 5-17 years in good health and CMV-seronegative. CDR3 sequence: CASTQNYGYPF. The DNA for the CDR3 is TGTGCCAGCACCCAAAACTATGGCTACCCCTTC.